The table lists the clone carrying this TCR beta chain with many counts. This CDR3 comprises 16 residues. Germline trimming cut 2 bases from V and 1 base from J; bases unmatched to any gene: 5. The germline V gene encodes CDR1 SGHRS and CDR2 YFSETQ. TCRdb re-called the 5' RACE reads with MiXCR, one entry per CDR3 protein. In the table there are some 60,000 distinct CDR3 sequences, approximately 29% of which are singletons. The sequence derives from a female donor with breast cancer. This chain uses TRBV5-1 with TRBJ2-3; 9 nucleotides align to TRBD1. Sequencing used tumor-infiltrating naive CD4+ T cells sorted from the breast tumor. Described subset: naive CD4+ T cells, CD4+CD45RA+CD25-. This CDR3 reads CASSLGTGSGTDTQYF. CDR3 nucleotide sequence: TGCGCCAGCAGCTTAGGGACAGGGTCGGGCACAGATACGCAGTATTTT.